The sequence of this TCR beta chain was determined in a study of shared clonotypes between healthy human individuals. Background on the study: Donors, aged 18 to 49, were a couple of women and a few men.

Only in-frame clones appear in the TCRdb table, and some are missing; sequencing was by immunoSEQ multiplex PCR. The profile shows 2 million or so clones, approximately 94% of them singletons. Remarks on this clone: The target antigen is unknown.

Regarding the study as a whole: Shared clonotypes across all four donors exceeded non-shared ones in generation probability. About 5% of naive CD4 clonotypes were shared across a handful of donors.

Naive CD8 cells lacked CD45RO and underwent positive selection for CCR7, leaving out terminally differentiated effector memory CD45RA+ cells. Germline V lookup: CDR1 LNHDA, CDR2 SQIVND (reference sequence). V lost 1 base and J lost 7, with 14 bases in between. The CDR3 consists of 15 residues. Sequenced material: naive CD8+ T cells sorted from blood. The sequence was obtained from a man aged 18-30 years in good health. The rearrangement uses TRBV19 and TRBJ1-5, with D perhaps matching TRBD1 (6 bases). The CDR3 is CASSIVLGARQPQHF. The CDR3 DNA follows: TGTGCCAGTAGTATAGTCCTGGGGGCGAGGCAGCCCCAGCATTTT.